This is a list of T cell receptor beta chains from one sample in a study of tumor and adjacent non-tumor tissue in lung cancer. TCRdb re-called the multiplex PCR reads through MiXCR, storing one row per CDR3 protein. Among approximately 79,000 distinct CDR3 sequences, around 70% were seen once, and the ten largest hold 8% to 9.5%. The sample comprised lung tumor tissue. All receptors come from a woman in her forties with non-small cell lung cancer. Both conserved end residues are trimmed from each CDR3. D genes are given only for firm matches.

TRBV20-1,TRBJ2-1,NA,SAKFPWGSYNEQF
TRBV4-2,TRBJ2-3,TRBD2,ASSQDLVTSGSTDTQY
TRBV5-1,TRBJ2-7,TRBD1,ASNLTGESYEQY
TRBV12-3/TRBV12-4,TRBJ2-7,TRBD2,ASSFSRTSPNYDQY
TRBV6-6,TRBJ2-2,NA,VSSYRAGESTGELF
TRBV20-1,TRBJ2-7,TRBD2,SVLTGTNGYEHY
TRBV2,TRBJ2-1,TRBD2,ASETSGSVFEYNKQF
TRBV30,TRBJ1-2,NA,AWSRGENYIYT
TRBV6-1,TRBJ2-1,NA,ASSAEAGFSYNEQF
TRBV5-4,TRBJ2-3,TRBD1,ASSLGQRVDTQY
TRBV29-1,TRBJ2-1,NA,SIEPTPRQGGRNGQF
TRBV6-5,TRBJ2-7,NA,ASSYLENGGEQY
TRBV12-3/TRBV12-4,TRBJ1-5,TRBD1,ANSSNQGAMSQPQH
TRBV11-3,TRBJ2-1,TRBD1,ANSSQGQGSYEQF
TRBV12-3/TRBV12-4,TRBJ2-5,NA,ASSSSMLGGRVETQY
TRBV6-1,TRBJ2-1,NA,ASSDTFEQL
TRBV5-4,TRBJ1-6,NA,ASSPGMGFSPLQ
TRBV29-1,TRBJ2-7,TRBD2,SVAGGLAGSYEQY
TRBV11-2,TRBJ2-7,TRBD1,ASSPGQGVYEQY
TRBV29-1,TRBJ1-5,NA,SVGDVVNQPQH
TRBV20-1,TRBJ2-7,NA,SARDLRGASYEQY
TRBV29-1,TRBJ2-2,TRBD1,SVEGRGRMSGAV
TRBV29-1,TRBJ2-2,NA,SARGVGELF
TRBV15,TRBJ2-3,TRBD2,ATSLGGARDTQY
TRBV29-1,TRBJ2-3,NA,SSQTPSSTDTQY
TRBV10-1,TRBJ2-2,NA,ASSENRTDTGELF
TRBV12-3/TRBV12-4,TRBJ2-1,NA,ASRPTGRLNEQF
TRBV6-5,TRBJ2-2,NA,TSRNDSNTGELF
TRBV11-1,TRBJ2-1,NA,ASSLCVVDYNEQF
TRBV29-1,TRBJ2-5,TRBD1,SVVVWDRSQETQY
TRBV11-3,TRBJ2-5,NA,ASSFFNQETQY
TRBV11-2,TRBJ2-3,NA,ASVRTGTDSTQY
TRBV12-3/TRBV12-4,TRBJ2-3,TRBD2,DSSLAGGDTDTQY
TRBV6-5,TRBJ2-5,NA,ASSYLGGQETQY
TRBV5-1,TRBJ2-1,TRBD2,ASSSRLADEQF
TRBV4-1,TRBJ2-7,NA,ASRQGDSAYEQY
TRBV12-3/TRBV12-4,TRBJ1-5,NA,ASVTGLTLSNQPRH
TRBV12-3/TRBV12-4,TRBJ2-3,TRBD2,ASTGTSERYTQY
TRBV6-5,TRBJ2-6,NA,ASSYSFSREFGAKVLT
TRBV18,TRBJ2-1,NA,ARSEADEQF
TRBV12-3/TRBV12-4,TRBJ2-7,TRBD1,ASNSGQGWNIPEKSNDRYEQY
TRBV28,TRBJ2-7,TRBD1,TSSLIADRAYEQY
TRBV29-1,TRBJ2-5,NA,SVVGGVGKTQY